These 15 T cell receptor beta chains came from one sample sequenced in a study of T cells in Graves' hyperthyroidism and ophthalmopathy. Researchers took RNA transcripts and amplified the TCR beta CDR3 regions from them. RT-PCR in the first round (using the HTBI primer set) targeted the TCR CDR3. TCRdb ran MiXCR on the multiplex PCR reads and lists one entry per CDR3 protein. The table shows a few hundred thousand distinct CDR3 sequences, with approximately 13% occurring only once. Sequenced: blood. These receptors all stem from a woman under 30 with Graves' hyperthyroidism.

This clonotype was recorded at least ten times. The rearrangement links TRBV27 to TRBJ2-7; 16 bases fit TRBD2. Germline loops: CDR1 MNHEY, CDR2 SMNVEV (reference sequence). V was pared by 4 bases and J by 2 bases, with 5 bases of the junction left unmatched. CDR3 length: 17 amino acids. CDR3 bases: TGTGCCAGCAGTTCGGGACTAGCGGGAGGGCCCACCTACGAGCAGTACTTC. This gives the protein CASSSGLAGGPTYEQYF.

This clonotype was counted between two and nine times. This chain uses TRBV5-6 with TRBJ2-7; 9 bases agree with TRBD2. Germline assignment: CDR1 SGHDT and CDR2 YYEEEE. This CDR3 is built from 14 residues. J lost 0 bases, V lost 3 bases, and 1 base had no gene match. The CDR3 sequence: CASSWTSASYEQYF. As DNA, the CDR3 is TGTGCCAGCAGCTGGACTAGCGCCTCCTACGAGCAGTACTTC.

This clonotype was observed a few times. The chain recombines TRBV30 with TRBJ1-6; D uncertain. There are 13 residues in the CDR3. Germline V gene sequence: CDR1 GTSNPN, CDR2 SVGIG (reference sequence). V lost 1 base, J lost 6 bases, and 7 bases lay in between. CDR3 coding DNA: TGTGCCTGGAGTGACGGGCGTAATTCACCCCTCCACTTT. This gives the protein CAWSDGRNSPLHF.

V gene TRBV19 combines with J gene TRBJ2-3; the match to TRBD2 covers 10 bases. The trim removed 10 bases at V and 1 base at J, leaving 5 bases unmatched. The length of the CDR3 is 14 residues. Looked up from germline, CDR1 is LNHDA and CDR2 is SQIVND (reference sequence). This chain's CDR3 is CATKSGGGTDTQYF. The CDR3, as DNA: TGTGCCACTAAGAGCGGGGGGGGCACAGATACGCAGTATTTT.

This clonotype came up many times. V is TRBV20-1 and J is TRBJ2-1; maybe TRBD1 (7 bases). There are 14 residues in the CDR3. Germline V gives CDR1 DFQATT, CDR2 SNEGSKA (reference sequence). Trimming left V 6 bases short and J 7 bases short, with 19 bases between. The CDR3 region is CSASTGKGGNEQFF. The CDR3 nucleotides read TGCAGTGCGTCGACAGGGAAGGGGGGTAATGAGCAGTTCTTC.

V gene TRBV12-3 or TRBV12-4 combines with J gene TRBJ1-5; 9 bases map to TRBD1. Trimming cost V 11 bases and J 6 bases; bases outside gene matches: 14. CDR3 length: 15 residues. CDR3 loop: CADRPGQGTLQPQHF. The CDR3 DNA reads TGTGCCGACAGGCCGGGACAGGGTACCCTTCAGCCCCAGCATTTT.

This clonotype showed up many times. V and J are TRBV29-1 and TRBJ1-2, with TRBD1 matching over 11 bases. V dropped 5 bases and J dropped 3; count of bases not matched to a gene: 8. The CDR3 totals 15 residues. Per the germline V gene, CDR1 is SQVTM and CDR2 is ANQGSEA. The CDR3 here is CSVPSDRGHDYGYTF. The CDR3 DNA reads TGCAGCGTTCCCTCGGACAGGGGGCATGACTATGGCTACACCTTC.

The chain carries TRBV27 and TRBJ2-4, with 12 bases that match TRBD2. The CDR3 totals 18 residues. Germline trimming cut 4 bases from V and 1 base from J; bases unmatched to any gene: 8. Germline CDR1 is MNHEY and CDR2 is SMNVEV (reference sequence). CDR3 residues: CASSSLAGGGLAKNIQYF. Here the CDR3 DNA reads TGTGCCAGCAGTTCCCTAGCGGGAGGGGGGTTGGCCAAAAACATTCAGTACTTC.

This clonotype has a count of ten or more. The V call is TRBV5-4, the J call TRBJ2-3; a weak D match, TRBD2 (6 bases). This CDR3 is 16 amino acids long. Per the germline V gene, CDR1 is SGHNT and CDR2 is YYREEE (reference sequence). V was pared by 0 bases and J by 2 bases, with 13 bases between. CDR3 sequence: CASSLVGSGYTDTQYF. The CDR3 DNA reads TGTGCCAGCAGCTTGGTGGGTAGCGGATACACAGATACGCAGTATTTT.

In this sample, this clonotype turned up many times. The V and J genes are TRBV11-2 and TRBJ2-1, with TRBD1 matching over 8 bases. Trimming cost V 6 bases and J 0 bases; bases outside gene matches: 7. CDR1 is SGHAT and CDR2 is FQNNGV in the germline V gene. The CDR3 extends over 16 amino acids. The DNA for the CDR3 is TGTGCCAGCAGAATAACAGGGGGGAGCTCCTACAATGAGCAGTTCTTC. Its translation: CASRITGGSSYNEQFF.

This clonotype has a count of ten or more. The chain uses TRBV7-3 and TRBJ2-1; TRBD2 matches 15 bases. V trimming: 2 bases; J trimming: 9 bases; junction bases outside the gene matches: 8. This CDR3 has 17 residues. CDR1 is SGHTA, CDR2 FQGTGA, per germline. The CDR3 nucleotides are TGTGCCAGCAGCTTACTACCAGGGACTAGCGGGAGGATTGAGCAGTTCTTC. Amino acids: CASSLLPGTSGRIEQFF. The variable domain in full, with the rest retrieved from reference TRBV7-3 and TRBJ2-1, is GAGVSQTPSNKVTEKGKYVELRCDPISGHTALYWYRQSLGQGPEFLIYFQGTGAADDSGLPNDRFFAVRPEGSVSTLKIQRTERGDSAVYLCASSLLPGTSGRIEQFFGPGTRLTVL.

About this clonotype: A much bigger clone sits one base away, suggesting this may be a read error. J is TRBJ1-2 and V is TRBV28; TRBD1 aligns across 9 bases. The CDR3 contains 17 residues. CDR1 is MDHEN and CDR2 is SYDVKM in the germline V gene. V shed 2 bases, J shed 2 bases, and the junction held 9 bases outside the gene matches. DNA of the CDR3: TGTGCCAGCAGTTTAGGGAGGTGGGACAGGGAGAACTATGGCTACACCTTC. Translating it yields CASSLGRWDRENYGYTF.

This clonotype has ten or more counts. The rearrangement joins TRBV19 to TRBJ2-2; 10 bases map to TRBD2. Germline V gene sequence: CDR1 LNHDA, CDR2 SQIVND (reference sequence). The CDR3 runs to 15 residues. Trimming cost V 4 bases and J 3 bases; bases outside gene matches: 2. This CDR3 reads CASSRLAGDTGELFF. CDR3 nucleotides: TGTGCCAGTAGTAGGCTAGCGGGAGACACCGGGGAGCTGTTTTTT.

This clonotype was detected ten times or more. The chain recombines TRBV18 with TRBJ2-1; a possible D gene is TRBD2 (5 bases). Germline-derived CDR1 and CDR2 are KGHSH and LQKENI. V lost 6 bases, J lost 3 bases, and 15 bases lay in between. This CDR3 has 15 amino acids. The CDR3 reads CASSAGSVYYNEQFF. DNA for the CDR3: TGTGCCAGCTCGGCAGGTAGCGTTTACTACAATGAGCAGTTCTTC.

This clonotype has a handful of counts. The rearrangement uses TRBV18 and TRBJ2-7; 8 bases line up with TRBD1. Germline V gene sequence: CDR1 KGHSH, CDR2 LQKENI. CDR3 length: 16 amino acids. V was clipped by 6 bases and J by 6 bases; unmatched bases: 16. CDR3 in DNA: TGTGCCAGCTCCCCCGGGGCAGGGGGCTTTTCAGGCGAGCAGTACTTC. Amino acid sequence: CASSPGAGGFSGEQYF.